This T cell receptor (beta chain) was sequenced in a study of OX40 agonist ivuxolimab in advanced cancers. Across the whole study: Earlier anti-PD-1, anti-PD-L1 or anti-CTLA-4 therapy was permitted; under 50% had received some. Points from the study as a whole: At 0.1 to 3.0 mg/kg, clonal expansion of CD4+ and CD8+ blood T cells had occurred by week 6.

Method: immunoSEQ multiplex PCR; TCRdb's copy keeps in-frame clones and lacks some. Among more than 11,000 clones listed, 65% to 80% were seen once. This CDR3 has 13 residues. Per the germline V gene, CDR1 is MNHEY and CDR2 is SVGAGI. J gave up 7 bases and V 9 bases, and 9 bases lay outside the gene matches. Turning to this clone: The antigen remains undetermined.

The genes are TRBV6-5 and TRBJ2-1; 7 nucleotides align to TRBD2. The source of this sequence is an adult with an advanced solid tumor such as melanoma, head and neck, liver or kidney cancer. Material: CD4+ or CD8+ T cells sorted from blood, obtained in a trial of the OX40 agonist ivuxolimab. The CDR3 loop reads CASSPGGRNEQFF. CDR3 bases: TGTGCCAGTTCCCCGGGCGGGAGAAATGAGCAGTTCTTC.